This T cell receptor (beta chain) was found in a study of shared clonotypes between healthy human individuals. About this clone itself: The antigen remains unidentified.

General study findings and limits: Non-shared clonotypes showed lower generation probabilities than clonotypes common to all four donors.

Into CD45RA+ naive and CD45RA-negative memory subsets, the CD4+ cells were split. Sorted-subset replicate PCRs used around 0.2 ug DNA, approximately 33,000 T cell genomes. Only in-frame clones appear in the TCRdb table, and some are missing; sequencing was by immunoSEQ multiplex PCR. The profile shows about 1.5 million clones, roughly 96% of them singletons. Trimming cost V 2 bases and J 0 bases, with 8 bases left between them. The CDR3 extends over 16 amino acids. The germline gives CDR1 KGHSH, CDR2 LQKENI. The sequence derives from a man aged 25 to 40 in good health. This rearrangement joins TRBV18 to TRBJ2-6; D not resolved. What was sequenced was naive CD4+ T cells sorted from blood. As for subset: CD45RA+ positively selected. CDR3 coding DNA: TGTGCCAGCTCACCAATAGCCCTCTCTGGGGCCAACGTCCTGACTTTC. It yields the protein CASSPIALSGANVLTF.